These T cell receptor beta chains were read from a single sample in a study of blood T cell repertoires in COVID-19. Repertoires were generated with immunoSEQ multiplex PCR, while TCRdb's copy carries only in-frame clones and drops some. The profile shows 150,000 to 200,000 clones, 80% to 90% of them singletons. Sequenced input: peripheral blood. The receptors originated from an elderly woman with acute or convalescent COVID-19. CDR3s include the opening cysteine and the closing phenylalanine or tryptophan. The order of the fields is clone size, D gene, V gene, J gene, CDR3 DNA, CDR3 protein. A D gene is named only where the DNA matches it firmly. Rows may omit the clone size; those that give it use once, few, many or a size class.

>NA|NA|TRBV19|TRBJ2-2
TGTGCCAGTAGCCTACAGGGCCTCGTCATCGGGGAGCTGTTTTTT
CASSLQGLVIGELFF
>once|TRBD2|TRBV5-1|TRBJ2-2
TGCGCCAGCGACCCCCTAGCGGGAGGTTCCACCGGGGAGCTGTTTTTT
CASDPLAGGSTGELFF
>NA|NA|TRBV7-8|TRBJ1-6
TGTGCCAGCAGCCTGATTAGGGGAGGGGATTCACCCCTCCACTTT
CASSLIRGGDSPLHF
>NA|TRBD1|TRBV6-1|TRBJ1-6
TGTGCCAGCAGTGAACCTGGGACAGGGTTCAATTCACCCCTCCACTTT
CASSEPGTGFNSPLHF
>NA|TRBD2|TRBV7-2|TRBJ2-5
TGTGCCAGCAGCTTAGTCGGCGGAAGCGGGGGTTACCAAGAGACCCAGTACTTC
CASSLVGGSGGYQETQYF
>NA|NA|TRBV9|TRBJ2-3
TGTGCCAGCAGCGCACGTACGGGGACAGATACGCAGTATTTT
CASSARTGTDTQYF
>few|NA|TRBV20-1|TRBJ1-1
TGCAGTGCTGGCCTGAACACTGAAGCTTTCTTT
CSAGLNTEAFF
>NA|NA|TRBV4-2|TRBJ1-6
TGTGCCAGCAGCCAAGTCCCCCTTAGGGGTAGTGGAAATTCACCCCTCCACTTT
CASSQVPLRGSGNSPLHF
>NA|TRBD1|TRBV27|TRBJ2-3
TGTGCCAGCAGTTTCCGGGACAGGGGGAGGAATACGCAGTATTTT
CASSFRDRGRNTQYF
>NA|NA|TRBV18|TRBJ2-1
TGTGCCAGCTCACCACCCCAGGGGTTGGTCATTCATGAGCAGTTCTTC
CASSPPQGLVIHEQFF
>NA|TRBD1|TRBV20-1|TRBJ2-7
TGCAGTGCCACAGGGGGCCGAACACAGTACTTC
CSATGGRTQYF
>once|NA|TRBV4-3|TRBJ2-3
TGCGCCAGCAGCCAAGATTCCTACGTCTCAAGTTCTAGCACAGATACGCAGTATTTT
CASSQDSYVSSSSTDTQYF
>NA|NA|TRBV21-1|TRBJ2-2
TGTGCCAGCAGCGAGTGGACAAGGCCCACCGGGGAGCTGTTTTTT
CASSEWTRPTGELFF
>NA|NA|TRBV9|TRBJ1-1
TGTGCCAGCAGCGGCCGCCAGACGGGAAGTGAAGCTTTCTTT
CASSGRQTGSEAFF
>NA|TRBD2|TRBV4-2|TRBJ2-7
TGTGCCAGCAGCCAAGATCTAACTAGCGGGGCCACCTACGAGCAGTACTTC
CASSQDLTSGATYEQYF
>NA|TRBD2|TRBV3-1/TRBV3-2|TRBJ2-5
TGTGCCAGCAGGACTAGCGGGCAGGAGAAAGAGACCCAGTACTTC
CASRTSGQEKETQYF
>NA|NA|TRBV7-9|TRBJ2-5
TGTGCCAGCAGCTCCAGCACAGGTGAAGAGACCCAGTACTTC
CASSSSTGEETQYF
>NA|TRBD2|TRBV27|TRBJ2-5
TGTGCCAGCAGGGGACTAGCGGGGCAAGAGACCCAGTACTTC
CASRGLAGQETQYF
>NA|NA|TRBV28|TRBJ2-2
TGTGCCACCATAACAGGGAACACCGGGGAGCTGTTTTTT
CATITGNTGELFF
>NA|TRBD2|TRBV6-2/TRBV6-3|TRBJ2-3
TGTGCCAGCAGTTACTCCCCAGCGGGGGGGACAGATACGCAGTATTTT
CASSYSPAGGTDTQYF
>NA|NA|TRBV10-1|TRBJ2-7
TGCGCCAGCAGTAAACAGGGTTTGACCGGCGAGCAGTACTTC
CASSKQGLTGEQYF
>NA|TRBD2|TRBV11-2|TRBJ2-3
TGTGCCAGCAGCTTAGCTAGCGGGAGTGGGACAGATACGCAGTATTTT
CASSLASGSGTDTQYF
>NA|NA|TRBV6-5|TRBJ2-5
TGTGCCAGCAGCTGGCAGGTTGGTTTAGAGACCCAGTACTTC
CASSWQVGLETQYF
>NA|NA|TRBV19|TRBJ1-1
TGTGCCAGTAGTAGTATTTGGGGGGATGAAAACACTGAAGCTTTCTTT
CASSSIWGDENTEAFF
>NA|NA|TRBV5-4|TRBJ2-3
TGTGCCAGCAGCCACGCGGGGGCGCGCACAGATACGCAGTATTTT
CASSHAGARTDTQYF
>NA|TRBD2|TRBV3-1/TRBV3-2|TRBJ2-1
TGTGCCAGCAGCCAGGGGGCGACTAGCGGATACAATGAGCAGTTCTTC
CASSQGATSGYNEQFF
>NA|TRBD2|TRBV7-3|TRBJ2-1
TGTGCCAGCAGCCCAGGGACTAGCGGGGGCCGTAACTACAATGAGCAGTTCTTC
CASSPGTSGGRNYNEQFF
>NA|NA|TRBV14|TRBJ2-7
TGTGCCAGCAGCCAATTACCCATCCCGAGAAGCGAGCAGTACTTC
CASSQLPIPRSEQYF
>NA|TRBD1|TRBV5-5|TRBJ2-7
TGTGCCAGCAGCTCCGGGACAGGGGGCTCCGAGCAGTACTTC
CASSSGTGGSEQYF
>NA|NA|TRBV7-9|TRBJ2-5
TGTGCCAGCAGCTTAGATGAAACGGTCCGGTGGGAGACCCAGTACTTC
CASSLDETVRWETQYF
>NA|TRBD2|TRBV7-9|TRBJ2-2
TGTGCCAGCAGCCCATCCGGGGGACTAGCGGGAGGAAGCACCGGGGAGCTGTTTTTT
CASSPSGGLAGGSTGELFF
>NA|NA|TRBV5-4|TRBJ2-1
TGTGCCAGCAGCTTGGAACAGACTAACAATGAGCAGTTCTTC
CASSLEQTNNEQFF
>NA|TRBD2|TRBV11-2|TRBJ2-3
TGTGCCAGCAGCATTTTAGCGGGAGGGGTGGATACGCAGTATTTT
CASSILAGGVDTQYF
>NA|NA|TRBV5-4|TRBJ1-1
TGTGCCAGCAGCTTGGTGGGGGAGGCCACTGAAGCTTTCTTT
CASSLVGEATEAFF
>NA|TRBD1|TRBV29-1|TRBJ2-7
TGCAGCGTCCTGCAGGGGGCCTACGAGCAGTACTTC
CSVLQGAYEQYF
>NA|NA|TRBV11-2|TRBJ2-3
TGTGCCAGCAGCCTGGGGGCCTCGGGGACCACAGATACGCAGTATTTT
CASSLGASGTTDTQYF
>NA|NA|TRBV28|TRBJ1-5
TGTGCCTCCCGGGGGGCAGGTAATCAGCCCCAGCATTTT
CASRGAGNQPQHF
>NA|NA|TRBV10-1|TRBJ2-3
TGCGCCAGCAGTGATCTGACAGATACGCAGTATTTT
CASSDLTDTQYF
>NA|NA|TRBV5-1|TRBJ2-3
TGCGCCAGCAGCTTCTTGGGTGGGACAACAGATACGCAGTATTTT
CASSFLGGTTDTQYF
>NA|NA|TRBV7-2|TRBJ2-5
TGTGCCAGCAGCTTAGGAAGCGGGCTGTCCCAAGAGACCCAGTACTTC
CASSLGSGLSQETQYF
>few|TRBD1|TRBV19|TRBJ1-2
TGTGCCAGTAGTATAATAATGGGACAGGATGGGACTTATGGCTACACCTTC
CASSIIMGQDGTYGYTF